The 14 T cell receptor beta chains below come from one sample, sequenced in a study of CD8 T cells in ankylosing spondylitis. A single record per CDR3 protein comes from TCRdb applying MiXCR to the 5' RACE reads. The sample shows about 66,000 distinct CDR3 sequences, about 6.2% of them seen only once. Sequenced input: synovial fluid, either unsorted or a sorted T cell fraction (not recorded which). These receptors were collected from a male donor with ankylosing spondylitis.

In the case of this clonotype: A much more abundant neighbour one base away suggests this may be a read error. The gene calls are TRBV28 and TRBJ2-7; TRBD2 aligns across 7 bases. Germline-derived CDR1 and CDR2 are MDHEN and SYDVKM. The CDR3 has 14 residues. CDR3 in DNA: TGTGCCAGCAGCCGTGGGGGAGGGGCCTACGAGCAGCACTTC. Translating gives CASSRGGGAYEQHF.

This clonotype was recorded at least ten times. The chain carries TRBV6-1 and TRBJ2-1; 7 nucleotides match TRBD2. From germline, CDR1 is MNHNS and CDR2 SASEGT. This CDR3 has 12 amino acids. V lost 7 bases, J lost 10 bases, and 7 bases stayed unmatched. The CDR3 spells CASKQPGLEQFF. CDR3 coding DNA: TGTGCCAGCAAACAACCGGGACTAGAGCAGTTCTTC.

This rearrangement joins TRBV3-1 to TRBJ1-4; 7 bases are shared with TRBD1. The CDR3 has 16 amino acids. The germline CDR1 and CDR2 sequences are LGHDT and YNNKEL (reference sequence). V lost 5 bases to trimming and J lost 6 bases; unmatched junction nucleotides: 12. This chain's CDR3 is CASSTRVSGGDEKLFF. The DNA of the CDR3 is TGTGCCAGCAGCACCAGAGTGTCAGGGGGGGATGAAAAACTGTTTTTT. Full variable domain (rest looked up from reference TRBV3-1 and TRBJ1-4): DTAVSQTPKYLVTQMGNDKSIKCEQNLGHDTMYWYKQDSKKFLKIMFSYNNKELIINETVPNRFSPKSPDKAHLNLHINSLELGDSAVYFCASSTRVSGGDEKLFFGSGTQLSVL.

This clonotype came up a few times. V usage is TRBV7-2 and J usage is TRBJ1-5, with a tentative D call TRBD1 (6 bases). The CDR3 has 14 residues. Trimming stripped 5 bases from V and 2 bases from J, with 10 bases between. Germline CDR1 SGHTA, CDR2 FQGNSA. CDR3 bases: TGTGCCAGCAGCGTGGACAGTCGCAATCAGCCCCAGCATTTT. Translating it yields CASSVDSRNQPQHF. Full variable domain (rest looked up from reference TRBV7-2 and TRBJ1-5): GAGVSQSPSNKVTEKGKDVELRCDPISGHTALYWYRQSLGQGLEFLIYFQGNSAPDKSGLPSDRFSAERTGGSVSTLTIQRTQQEDSAVYLCASSVDSRNQPQHFGDGTRLSIL.

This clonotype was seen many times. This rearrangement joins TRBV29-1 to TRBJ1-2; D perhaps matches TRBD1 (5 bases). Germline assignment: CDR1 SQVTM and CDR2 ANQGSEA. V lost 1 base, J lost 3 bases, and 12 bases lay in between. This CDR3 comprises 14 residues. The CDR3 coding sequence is TGCAGCGTTGAAGGGGCCGGGGGAGACTATGGCTACACCTTC. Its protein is CSVEGAGGDYGYTF.

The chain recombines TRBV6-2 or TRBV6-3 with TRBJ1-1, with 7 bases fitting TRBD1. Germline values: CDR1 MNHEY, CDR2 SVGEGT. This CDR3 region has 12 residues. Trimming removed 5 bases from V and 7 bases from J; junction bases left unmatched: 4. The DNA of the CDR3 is TGTGCCAGCAGTCGCCACAGGGGTGAAGCTTTCTTT. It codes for CASSRHRGEAFF.

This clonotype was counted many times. The DNA for the CDR3 is TGTGCCAGTAGTCTCCCGGGACTAGCGGGGTACAATGAGCAGTTCTTC. As protein: CASSLPGLAGYNEQFF. The genes are TRBV19 and TRBJ2-1; 13 nucleotides line up with TRBD2. V was clipped by 5 bases and J by 4 bases; unmatched bases: 5. Germline V gene lookup returns CDR1 LNHDA and CDR2 SQIVND (reference sequence). The CDR3 consists of 16 residues.

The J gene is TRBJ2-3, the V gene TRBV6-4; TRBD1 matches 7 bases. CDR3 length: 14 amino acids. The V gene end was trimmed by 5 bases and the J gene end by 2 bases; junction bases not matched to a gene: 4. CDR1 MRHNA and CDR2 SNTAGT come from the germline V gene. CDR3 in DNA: TGTGCCAGCAGTCGACAGGGTTTCACAGATACGCAGTATTTT. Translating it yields CASSRQGFTDTQYF.

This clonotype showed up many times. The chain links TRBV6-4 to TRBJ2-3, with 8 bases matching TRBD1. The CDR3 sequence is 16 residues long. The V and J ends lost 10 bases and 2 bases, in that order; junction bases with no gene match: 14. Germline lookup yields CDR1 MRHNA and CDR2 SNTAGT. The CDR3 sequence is CATRRTGTGVTDTQYF. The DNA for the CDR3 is TGTGCCACCCGTCGGACAGGGACAGGAGTCACAGATACGCAGTATTTT.

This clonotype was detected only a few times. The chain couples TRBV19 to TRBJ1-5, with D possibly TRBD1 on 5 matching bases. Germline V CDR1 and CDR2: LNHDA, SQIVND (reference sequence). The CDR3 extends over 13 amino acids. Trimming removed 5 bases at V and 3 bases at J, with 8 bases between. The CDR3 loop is CASSYRNNQPQHF. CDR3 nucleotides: TGTGCCAGTAGTTACAGGAACAATCAGCCCCAGCATTTT.

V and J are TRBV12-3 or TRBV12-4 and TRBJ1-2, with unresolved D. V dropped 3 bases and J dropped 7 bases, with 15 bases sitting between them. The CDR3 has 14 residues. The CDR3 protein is CASSLAAGSTGYTF. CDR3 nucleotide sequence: TGTGCCAGCAGTTTGGCAGCAGGCAGTACTGGCTACACCTTC.

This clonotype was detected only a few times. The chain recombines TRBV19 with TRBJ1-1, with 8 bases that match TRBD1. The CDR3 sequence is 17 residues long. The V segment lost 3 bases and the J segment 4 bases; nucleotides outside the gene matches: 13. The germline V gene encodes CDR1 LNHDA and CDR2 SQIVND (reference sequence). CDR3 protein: CASSIFYRGYESTEAFF. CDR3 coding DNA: TGTGCCAGTAGTATTTTTTACAGGGGGTATGAGAGCACTGAAGCTTTCTTT.

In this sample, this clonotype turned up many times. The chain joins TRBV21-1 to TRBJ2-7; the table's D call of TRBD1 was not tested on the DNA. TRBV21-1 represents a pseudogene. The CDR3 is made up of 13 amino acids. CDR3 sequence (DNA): TGTGCCAGCACTACGGGACAGAAAGAATCCCAGTACTTC. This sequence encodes CASTTGQKESQYF.

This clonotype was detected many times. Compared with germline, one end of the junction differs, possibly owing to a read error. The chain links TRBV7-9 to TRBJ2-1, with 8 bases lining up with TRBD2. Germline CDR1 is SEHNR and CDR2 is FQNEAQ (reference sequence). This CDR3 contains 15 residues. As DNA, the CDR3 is TGCTCGAGCGGGAGCGATTCCTCTATCTACAATGAGCAGTTCTTC. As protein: CSSGSDSSIYNEQFF.